These T cell receptor beta chains were read from a single sample in a study of brain T cells in children with intractable seizures. The method was immunoSEQ multiplex PCR; TCRdb's version includes in-frame clones alone and lacks a portion of them. This sample has approximately 41,000 clones; about 93% occur once, and the top ten carry roughly 6.3%. Sequenced here: peripheral blood, sampled at surgery. These receptors came from a girl aged 2 to 10 with tuberous sclerosis and intractable seizures. CDR3s include the opening cysteine and the closing phenylalanine or tryptophan.

TRBJ1-2 TRBV25-1 CASSDRGLNYGYTF
TRBJ2-7 TRBV5-1 CASSLLVGTRVYEQYF
TRBJ2-2 TRBV12-3/TRBV12-4 CASSSVPGELFF
TRBJ2-7 TRBV5-1 CASSLVHSSYEQYF
TRBJ2-1 TRBV5-1 CASGVEGNEQFF
TRBJ1-1 TRBV6-1 CASSEAGHTEAFF
TRBJ1-3 TRBV18 CASSPGNTIYF
TRBJ1-4 TRBV7-8 CASSFGRIPLEKLFF
TRBJ1-2 TRBV24-1 CATSEGRRYGYTF
TRBJ2-5 TRBV5-6 CASTRLAGSQETQYF
TRBJ1-3 TRBV7-9 CASSLGHSKGNTIYF
TRBJ2-5 TRBV3-1/TRBV3-2 CASGLRQETQYF
TRBJ1-1 TRBV2 CASSDRGQGEAFF
TRBJ2-1 TRBV7-8 CASSRRTGRNEQFF
TRBJ2-2 TRBV5-1 CASSPDRANTGELFF
TRBJ2-3 TRBV5-6 CASSLSADTQYF
TRBJ1-4 TRBV5-1 CASSIGTGGATNEKLFF
TRBJ2-3 TRBV7-9 CASSLFRLTDTQYF
TRBJ1-4 TRBV11-2 CASSRGDAWEKLFF
TRBJ1-4 TRBV2 CASSEIGGKREKLFF
TRBJ1-1 TRBV7-6 CASSTTGMRSGTEAFF
TRBJ2-5 TRBV6-1 CASSEALTHRGQETQYF
TRBJ1-2 TRBV9 CASGGEYYGYTF
TRBJ2-3 TRBV2 CASSEGAHRWDTQYF
TRBJ2-3 TRBV5-1 CASSLTSGAVTDTQYF
TRBJ2-5 TRBV24-1 CATSASPDKTQYF
TRBJ1-1 TRBV7-6 CASSLVGGWDTEAFF
TRBJ1-5 TRBV19 CASSMAGLQPQHF